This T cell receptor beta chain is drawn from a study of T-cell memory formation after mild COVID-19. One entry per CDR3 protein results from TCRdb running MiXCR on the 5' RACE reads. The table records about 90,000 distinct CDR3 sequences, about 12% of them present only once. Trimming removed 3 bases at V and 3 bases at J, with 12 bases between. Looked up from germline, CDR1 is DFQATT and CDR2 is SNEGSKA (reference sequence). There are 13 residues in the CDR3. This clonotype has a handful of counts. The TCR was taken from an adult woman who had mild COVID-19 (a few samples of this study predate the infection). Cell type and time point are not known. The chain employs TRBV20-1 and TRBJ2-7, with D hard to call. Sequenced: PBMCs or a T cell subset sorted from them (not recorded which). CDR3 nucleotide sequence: TGCAGTGCTAGGGGGTTTACGGGCTACGAGCAGTACTTC. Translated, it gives CSARGFTGYEQYF.